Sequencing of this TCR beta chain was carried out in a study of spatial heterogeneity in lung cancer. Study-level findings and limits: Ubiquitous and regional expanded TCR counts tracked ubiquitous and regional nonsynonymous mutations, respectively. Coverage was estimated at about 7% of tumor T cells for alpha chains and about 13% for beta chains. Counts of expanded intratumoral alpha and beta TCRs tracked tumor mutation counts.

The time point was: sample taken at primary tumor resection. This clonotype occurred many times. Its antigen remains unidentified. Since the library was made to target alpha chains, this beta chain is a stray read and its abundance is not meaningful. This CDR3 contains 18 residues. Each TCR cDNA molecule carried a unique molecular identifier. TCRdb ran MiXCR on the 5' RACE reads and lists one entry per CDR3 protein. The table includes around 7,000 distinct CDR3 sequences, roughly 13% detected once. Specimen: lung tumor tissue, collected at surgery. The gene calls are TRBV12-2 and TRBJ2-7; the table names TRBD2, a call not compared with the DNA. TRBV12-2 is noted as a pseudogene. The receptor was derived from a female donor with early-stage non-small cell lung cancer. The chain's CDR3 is CASRLARKSDYHSYEQYF. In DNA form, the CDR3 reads TGTGCAAGTCGCTTAGCGCGAAAGTCAGACTATCATTCCTACGAGCAGTACTTC.